The entry below describes one TCR beta chain. No antigen is known for it. Study donors comprised healthy, HIV-negative adults devoid of recent acute infection or vaccination. Germline values: CDR1 SGHVS, CDR2 FQNEAQ. This CDR3 is built from 14 residues. Trimming removed 3 bases from V and 4 bases from J, with 12 bases in between. This entry belongs to a study of shared clonotypes between healthy human individuals. Study-level information: For every donor, three CD4 naive, three CD4 memory, two CD8 naive and one CD8 memory plates were used.

Study-level findings and limits: Rarefaction showed sorted-subset sequencing was incomplete despite large depth.

The assay was run at deep level. Sequenced by immunoSEQ multiplex PCR; TCRdb stores in-frame clones only, minus some. The sample carries roughly 1 million clones, 65% to 80% recorded once. This TCR came from a man aged 18 to 30 in good health. Sequenced material: memory CD4+ T cells sorted from blood. Regarding subset: CD45RA-negative fraction. The chain joins TRBV7-8 to TRBJ1-1; the D gene is possibly TRBD1 (5 bases). This chain's CDR3 is CASSFVSGGTEAFF. The CDR3 DNA follows: TGTGCCAGCAGCTTTGTTAGCGGGGGCACTGAAGCTTTCTTT.